This paragraph reports one T cell receptor (beta chain). Antigen specificity is unknown. The record originates from a study of cytomegalovirus exposure and HLA in healthy donors. PCR employed 60 Vbeta and 13 Jbeta primers. TCRdb keeps only in-frame clones here, not all; method: immunoSEQ multiplex PCR. Of fewer than 250,000 clones in the sample, roughly 80% were seen once. Whole-study results and caveats: A later examination showed that TCR association rates differed by HLA locus, with DRB1 most and HLA-C fewest. In vitro assays verified that three CMV-associated chains recognized CMV antigens specifically.

The sample was PBMCs. This sequence was found in a young man in good health and CMV-seronegative.

This chain's CDR3 is CASSQVSAGSYNEQFF. In DNA, the CDR3 is TGCGCCAGCAGCCAAGTCTCTGCGGGCTCCTACAATGAGCAGTTCTTC. The chain recombines TRBV4-3 with TRBJ2-1; D is possibly TRBD2 (5 bases). Germline-derived CDR1 and CDR2 are LGHNA and YSLEER. The CDR3 runs to 16 residues. Trimming took 1 base from V and 0 from J, leaving 10 bases between them.